This T cell receptor (beta chain) was captured in a study of OX40 agonist ivuxolimab in advanced cancers. With regard to the full study: Ivuxolimab was an agonistic, fully human IgG2 monoclonal antibody directed against OX40 (CD134), a costimulatory receptor. The point of sequencing TCRbeta in the periphery was to test whether ivuxolimab changed TCR sequence diversity and drove clonal T-cell expansion. The paper describes the monotherapy dose-escalation part (N of about 57 patients) of the phase I trial of ivuxolimab. A male proportion of roughly 80% and a mean age of about 60 years, ranging from about 20 to 85, were recorded for the dose-escalation cohort. Of the roughly 51 patients in dose escalation, around 19 had hepatocellular carcinoma, roughly 15 had melanoma, 9 had renal cell carcinoma and 9 had head and neck cancer. Three dose-escalation patients achieved partial responses, one with hepatocellular carcinoma and two with cutaneous melanoma. Intravenous ivuxolimab was administered to patients every 2 weeks at six dose levels: 0.01, 0.1, 0.3, 1.5, 3 and 10 mg/kg. Patients were allowed to have had prior anti-PD-1, anti-PD-L1 or anti-CTLA-4 therapy, and around 40% of the dose-escalation patients had previously received checkpoint inhibitors. The research as a whole found: Antigen specificity was not determined for the clonally expanded peripheral T cells. Low levels of normalized T-cell clonal expansion were also seen in some nonresponding patients. In the 0.1-3.0 mg/kg groups, partial responders were among the patients with the lowest normalized peripheral clonal expansion, particularly in CD8+ T cells. At doses of 0.1 to 3.0 mg/kg, clonal expansion of both CD4+ and CD8+ blood T cells was observed from baseline to week 6. After ivuxolimab, more expanded clones were found on average in CD8+ T cells than in CD4+ T cells.

Genomic DNA was extracted from sorted cells for sequencing of the TCRbeta CDR3 region. TCRbeta CDR3 regions were sequenced using the immunoSEQ Assay. TCRdb mirrors the immuneACCESS table, restricted to in-frame sequences. Some clones are absent from its copies; in checked studies, under half trace to an unresolved V gene, and the reason for the others is unknown. This sample has tens of thousands of clones in its table, and 83% of those were observed once. 3.4% of the sample is taken by the ten largest. The CDR3 goes from the cysteine to the phenylalanine over 15 residues. Only the CDR3 region is kept as DNA, spanning 45 bases read in frame from base 1. The junction shows trimming of 3 bases on V and 8 bases on J, plus 14 bases between the germline ends. According to the germline V gene, CDR1 reads SGHTA and CDR2 reads FQGNSA. Patients with autoimmune disease history or receiving systemic immunosuppression were excluded from the trial. In every dose cohort, peripheral blood was drawn for TCR sequencing at baseline, cycle 4 day 1, and cycle 7 day 1. Samples were obtained from an open-label, multicenter, first-in-human phase I dose-escalation trial of ivuxolimab. Adults with locally advanced or metastatic head and neck squamous cell, hepatocellular, melanoma or renal cell carcinoma were enrolled in the trial. Before TCR sequencing, CD4+ and CD8+ T cells were separately sorted from peripheral blood.

This clone was detected only a few times. Its binding antigen is unknown. No much larger clone is present one base from it, and per-base qualities are unavailable. The sample was CD4+ or CD8+ T cells sorted from blood, taken in a trial of the OX40 agonist ivuxolimab. Recombination connected TRBV7-2 to TRBJ1-6; tentative D gene TRBD1, with 6 bases matching. The sequence came from an adult with an advanced solid tumor such as melanoma, head and neck, liver or kidney cancer. This receptor carries the CDR3 CASSFRLTGDSPLHF. The DNA sequence reads TGTGCCAGCAGCTTCAGACTGACAGGAGATTCACCCCTCCACTTT.